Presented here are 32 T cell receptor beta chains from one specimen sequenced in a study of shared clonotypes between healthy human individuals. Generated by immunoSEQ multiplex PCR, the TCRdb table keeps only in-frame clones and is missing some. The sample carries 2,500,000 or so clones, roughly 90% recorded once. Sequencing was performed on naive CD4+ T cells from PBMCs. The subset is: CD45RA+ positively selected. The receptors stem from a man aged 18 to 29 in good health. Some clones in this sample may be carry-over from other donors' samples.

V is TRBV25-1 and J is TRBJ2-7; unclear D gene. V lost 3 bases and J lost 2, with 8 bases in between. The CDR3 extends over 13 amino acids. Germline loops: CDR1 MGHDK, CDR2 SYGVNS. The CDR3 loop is CASSDPQTYEQYF. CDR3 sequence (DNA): TGTGCCAGCAGTGACCCCCAGACCTACGAGCAGTACTTC.

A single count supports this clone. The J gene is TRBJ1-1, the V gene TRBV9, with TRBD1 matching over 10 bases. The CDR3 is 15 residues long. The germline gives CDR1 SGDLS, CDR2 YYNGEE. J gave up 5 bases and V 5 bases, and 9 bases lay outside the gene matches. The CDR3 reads CASSKETGGGTEAFF. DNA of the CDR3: TGTGCCAGCAGTAAGGAGACAGGGGGCGGTACTGAAGCTTTCTTT.

CDR3 amino acids: CASSGGEGPGRYEQYF. DNA for the CDR3: TGTGCCAGCAGTGGGGGCGAGGGGCCAGGGAGATACGAGCAGTACTTC. The gene calls are TRBV2 and TRBJ2-7, with D perhaps matching TRBD1 or TRBD2 (5 bases each). The germline V gene has CDR1 SNHLY and CDR2 FYNNEI. The CDR3 extends over 16 amino acids. Trimming took 4 bases from V and 4 from J, leaving 20 bases between them.

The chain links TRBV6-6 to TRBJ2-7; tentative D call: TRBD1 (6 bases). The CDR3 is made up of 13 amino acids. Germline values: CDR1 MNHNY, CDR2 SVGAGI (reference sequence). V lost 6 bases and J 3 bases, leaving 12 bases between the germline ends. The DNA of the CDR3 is TGTGCCAGCAGCCAGGGGCCGGTCTACGAGCAGTACTTC. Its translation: CASSQGPVYEQYF.

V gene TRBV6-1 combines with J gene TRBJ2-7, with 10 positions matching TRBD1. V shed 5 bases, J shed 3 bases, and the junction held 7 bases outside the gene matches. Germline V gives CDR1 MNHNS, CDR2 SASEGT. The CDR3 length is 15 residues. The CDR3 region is CASSPRQGANYEQYF. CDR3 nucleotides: TGTGCCAGCAGTCCTCGACAGGGGGCCAACTACGAGCAGTACTTC.

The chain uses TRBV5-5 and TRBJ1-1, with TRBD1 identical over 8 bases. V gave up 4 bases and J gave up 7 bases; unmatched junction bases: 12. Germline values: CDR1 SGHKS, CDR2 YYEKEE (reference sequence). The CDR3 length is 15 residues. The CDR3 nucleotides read TGTGCCAGCAGCCCCCCGTGGACAGGGCTTGGTGAAGCTTTCTTT. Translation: CASSPPWTGLGEAFF.

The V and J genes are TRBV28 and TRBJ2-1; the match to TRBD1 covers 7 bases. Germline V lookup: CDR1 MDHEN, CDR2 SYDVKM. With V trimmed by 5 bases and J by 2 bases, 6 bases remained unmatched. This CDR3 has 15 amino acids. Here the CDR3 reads CASSPGDSAYNEQFF. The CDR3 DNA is TGTGCCAGCAGTCCTGGGGACAGCGCCTACAATGAGCAGTTCTTC.

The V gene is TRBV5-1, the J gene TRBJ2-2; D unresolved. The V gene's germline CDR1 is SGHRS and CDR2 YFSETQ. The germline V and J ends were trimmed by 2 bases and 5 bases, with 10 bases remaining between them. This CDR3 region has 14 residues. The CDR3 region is CASSLDGITGELFF. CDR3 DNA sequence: TGCGCCAGCAGCTTAGATGGGATAACCGGGGAGCTGTTTTTT.

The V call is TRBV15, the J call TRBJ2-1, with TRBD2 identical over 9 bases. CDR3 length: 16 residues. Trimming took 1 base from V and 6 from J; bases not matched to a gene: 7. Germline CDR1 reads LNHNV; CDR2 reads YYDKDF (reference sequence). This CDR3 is CATSRGLSGSGNEQFF. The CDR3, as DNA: TGTGCCACCAGCAGAGGACTTAGCGGGAGTGGCAATGAGCAGTTCTTC.

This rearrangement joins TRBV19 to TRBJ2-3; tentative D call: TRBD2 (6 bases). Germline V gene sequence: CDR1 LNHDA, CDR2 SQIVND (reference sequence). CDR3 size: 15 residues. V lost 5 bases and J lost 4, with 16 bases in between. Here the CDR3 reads CASSALAVGPDTQYF. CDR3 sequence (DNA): TGTGCCAGTAGTGCACTAGCAGTAGGGCCAGATACGCAGTATTTT.

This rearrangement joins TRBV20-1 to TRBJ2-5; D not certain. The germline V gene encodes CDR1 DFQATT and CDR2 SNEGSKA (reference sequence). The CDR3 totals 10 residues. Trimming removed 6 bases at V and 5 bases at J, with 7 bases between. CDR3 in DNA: TGCAGTGCCGACGGGGAGACCCAGTACTTC. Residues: CSADGETQYF.

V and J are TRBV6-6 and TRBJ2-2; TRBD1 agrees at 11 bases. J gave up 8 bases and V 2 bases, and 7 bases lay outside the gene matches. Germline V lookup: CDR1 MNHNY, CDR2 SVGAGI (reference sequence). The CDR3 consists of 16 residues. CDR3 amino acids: CASSYPDRGRGGELFF. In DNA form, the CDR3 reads TGTGCCAGCAGTTACCCGGACAGGGGGCGAGGGGGGGAGCTGTTTTTT.

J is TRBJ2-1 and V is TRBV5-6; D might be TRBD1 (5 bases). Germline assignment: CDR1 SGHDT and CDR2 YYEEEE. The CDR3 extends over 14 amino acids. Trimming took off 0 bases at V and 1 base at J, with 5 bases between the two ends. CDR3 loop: CASSLDRSYNEQFF. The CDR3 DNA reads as TGTGCCAGCAGCTTGGACAGGTCCTACAATGAGCAGTTCTTC.

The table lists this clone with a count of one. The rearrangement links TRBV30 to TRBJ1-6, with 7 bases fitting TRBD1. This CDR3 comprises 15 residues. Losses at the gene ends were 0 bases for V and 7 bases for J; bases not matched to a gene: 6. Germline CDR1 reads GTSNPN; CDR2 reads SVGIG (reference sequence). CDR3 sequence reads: CAWSVGGQLNSPLHF. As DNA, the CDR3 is TGTGCCTGGAGTGTAGGGGGACAGCTAAATTCACCCCTCCACTTT.

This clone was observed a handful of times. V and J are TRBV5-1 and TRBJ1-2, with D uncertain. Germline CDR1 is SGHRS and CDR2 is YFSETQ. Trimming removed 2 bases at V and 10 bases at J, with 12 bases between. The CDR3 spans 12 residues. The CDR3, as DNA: TGCGCCAGCAGCTTTTCCGGGAACCACTACACCTTC. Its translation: CASSFSGNHYTF.

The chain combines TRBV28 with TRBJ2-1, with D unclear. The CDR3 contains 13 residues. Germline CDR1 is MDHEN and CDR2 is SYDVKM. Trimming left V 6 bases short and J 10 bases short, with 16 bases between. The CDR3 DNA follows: TGTGCCAGCAGCCTCAACTCTCCGGGCGAGCAGTTCTTC. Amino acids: CASSLNSPGEQFF.

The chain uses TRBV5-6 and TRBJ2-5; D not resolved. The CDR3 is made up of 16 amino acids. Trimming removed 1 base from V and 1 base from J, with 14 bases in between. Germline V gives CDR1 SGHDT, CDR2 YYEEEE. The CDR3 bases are TGTGCCAGCAGCTTGAATCTTGGGGAAACCCAAGAGACCCAGTACTTC. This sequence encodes CASSLNLGETQETQYF.

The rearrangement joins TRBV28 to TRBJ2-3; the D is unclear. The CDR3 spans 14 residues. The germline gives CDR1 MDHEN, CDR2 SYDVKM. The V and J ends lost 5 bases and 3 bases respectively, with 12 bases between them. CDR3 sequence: CASSNGQVTDTQYF. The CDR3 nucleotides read TGTGCCAGCAGTAATGGGCAGGTTACAGATACGCAGTATTTT.

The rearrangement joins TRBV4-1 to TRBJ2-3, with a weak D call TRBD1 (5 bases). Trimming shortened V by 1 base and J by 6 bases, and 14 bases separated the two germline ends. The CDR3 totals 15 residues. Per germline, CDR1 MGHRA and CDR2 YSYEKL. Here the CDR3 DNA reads TGCGCCAGCAGCCAAGGGGGCCTATTCACGGATACGCAGTATTTT. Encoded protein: CASSQGGLFTDTQYF.

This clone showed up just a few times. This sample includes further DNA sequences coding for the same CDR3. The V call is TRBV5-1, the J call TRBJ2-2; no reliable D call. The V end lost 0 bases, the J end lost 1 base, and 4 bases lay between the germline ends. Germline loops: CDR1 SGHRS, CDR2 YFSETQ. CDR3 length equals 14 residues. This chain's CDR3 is CASSLDRNTGELFF. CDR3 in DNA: TGCGCCAGCAGCTTGGACAGGAACACCGGGGAGCTGTTTTTT.

The CDR3 here is CASSLLVGTSGSSNEQFF. CDR3 nucleotides: TGTGCCAGCAGTTTATTGGTAGGGACTAGCGGGAGTAGCAATGAGCAGTTCTTC. This chain uses TRBV28 with TRBJ2-1, with 14 nucleotides matching TRBD2. V dropped 1 base and J dropped 6; count of bases not matched to a gene: 8. Germline V lookup: CDR1 MDHEN, CDR2 SYDVKM. This CDR3 has 18 amino acids. Variable domain in full (rest from reference TRBV28 and TRBJ2-1): DVKVTQSSRYLVKRTGEKVFLECVQDMDHENMFWYRQDPGLGLRLIYFSYDVKMKEKGDIPEGYSVSREKKERFSLILESASTNQTSMYLCASSLLVGTSGSSNEQFFGPGTRLTVL.

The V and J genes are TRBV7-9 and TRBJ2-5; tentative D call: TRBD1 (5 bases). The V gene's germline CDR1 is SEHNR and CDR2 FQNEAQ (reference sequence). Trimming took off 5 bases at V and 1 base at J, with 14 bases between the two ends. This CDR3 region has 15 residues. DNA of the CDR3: TGTGCCAGCAGCACAGCCGCAGGGCCCCAAGAGACCCAGTACTTC. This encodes CASSTAAGPQETQYF.

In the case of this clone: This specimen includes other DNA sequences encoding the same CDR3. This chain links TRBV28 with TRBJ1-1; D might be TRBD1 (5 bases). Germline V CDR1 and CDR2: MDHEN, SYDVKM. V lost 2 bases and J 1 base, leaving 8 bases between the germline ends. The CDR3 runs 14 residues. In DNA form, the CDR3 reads TGTGCCAGCAGTTTAGCGGGGCAGAACACTGAAGCTTTCTTT. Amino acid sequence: CASSLAGQNTEAFF.

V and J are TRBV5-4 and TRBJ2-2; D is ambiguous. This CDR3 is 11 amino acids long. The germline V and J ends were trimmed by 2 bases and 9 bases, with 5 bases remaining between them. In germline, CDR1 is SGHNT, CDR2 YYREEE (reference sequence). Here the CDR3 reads CASSLNRELFF. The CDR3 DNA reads TGTGCCAGCAGCTTAAACCGGGAGCTGTTTTTT.

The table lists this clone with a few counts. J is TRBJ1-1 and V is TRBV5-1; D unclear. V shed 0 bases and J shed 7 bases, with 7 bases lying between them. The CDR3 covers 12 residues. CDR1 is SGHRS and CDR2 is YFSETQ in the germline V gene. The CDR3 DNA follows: TGCGCCAGCAGCTTGGTCGCGAATGAAGCTTTCTTT. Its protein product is CASSLVANEAFF.

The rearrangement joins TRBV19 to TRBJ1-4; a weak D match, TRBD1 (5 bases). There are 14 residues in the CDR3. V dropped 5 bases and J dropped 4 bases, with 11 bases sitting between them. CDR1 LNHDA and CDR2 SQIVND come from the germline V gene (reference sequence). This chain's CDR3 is CASSGREGNEKLFF. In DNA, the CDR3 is TGTGCCAGTAGTGGCAGGGAGGGTAATGAAAAACTGTTTTTT. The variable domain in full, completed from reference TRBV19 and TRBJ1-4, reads DGGITQSPKYLFRKEGQNVTLSCEQNLNHDAMYWYRQDPGQGLRLIYYSQIVNDFQKGDIAEGYSVSREKKESFPLTVTSAQKNPTAFYLCASSGREGNEKLFFGSGTQLSVL.

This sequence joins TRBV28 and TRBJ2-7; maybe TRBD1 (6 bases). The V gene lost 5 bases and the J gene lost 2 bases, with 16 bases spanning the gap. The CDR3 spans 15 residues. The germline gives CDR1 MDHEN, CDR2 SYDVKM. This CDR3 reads CASSNPGAGAYEQYF. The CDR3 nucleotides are TGTGCCAGCAGTAATCCAGGGGCGGGTGCCTACGAGCAGTACTTC.

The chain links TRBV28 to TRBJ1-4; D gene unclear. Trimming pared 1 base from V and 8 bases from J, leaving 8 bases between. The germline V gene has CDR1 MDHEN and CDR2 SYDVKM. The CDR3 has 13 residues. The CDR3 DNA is TGTGCCAGCAGTTTATCCCCTGGGGAAAAACTGTTTTTT. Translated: CASSLSPGEKLFF.

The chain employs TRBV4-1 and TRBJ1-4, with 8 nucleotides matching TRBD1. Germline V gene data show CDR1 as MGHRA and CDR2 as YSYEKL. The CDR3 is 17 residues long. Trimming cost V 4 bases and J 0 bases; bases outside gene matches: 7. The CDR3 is CASSPLGQGATNEKLFF. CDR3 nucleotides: TGCGCCAGCAGCCCGCTCGGACAGGGTGCAACTAATGAAAAACTGTTTTTT.

CDR3 residues: CASSLDEASGGAGFF. In DNA, the CDR3 is TGTGCCAGCAGCTTAGATGAGGCTAGCGGGGGTGCGGGGTTCTTC. This sequence joins TRBV11-2 and TRBJ2-1, with 10 bases fitting TRBD2. Germline-derived CDR1 and CDR2 are SGHAT and FQNNGV. Trimming cost V 0 bases and J 15 bases; bases outside gene matches: 11. The CDR3 is 15 amino acids.

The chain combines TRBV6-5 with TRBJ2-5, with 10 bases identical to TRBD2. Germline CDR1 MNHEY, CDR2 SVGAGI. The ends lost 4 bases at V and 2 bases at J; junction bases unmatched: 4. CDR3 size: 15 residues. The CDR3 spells CASSSQLAGQETQYF. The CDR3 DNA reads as TGTGCCAGCAGTTCCCAACTAGCGGGACAAGAGACCCAGTACTTC.

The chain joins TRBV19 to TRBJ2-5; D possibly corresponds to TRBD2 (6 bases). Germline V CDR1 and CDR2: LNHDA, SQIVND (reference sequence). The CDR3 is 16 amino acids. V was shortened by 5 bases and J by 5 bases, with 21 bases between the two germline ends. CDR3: CASSFPGTEGTETQYF. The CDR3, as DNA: TGTGCCAGTAGTTTTCCCGGGACGGAGGGTACCGAGACCCAGTACTTC.